These T cell receptor beta chains were read from a single sample in a study of T-cell memory formation after mild COVID-19. MiXCR, applied by TCRdb to the 5' RACE reads, yields one record per CDR3 protein. The profile covers 350,000 to 550,000 distinct CDR3 sequences, with roughly 18% appearing a single time and 20% to 25% taken by the ten largest. Sequencing was carried out using PBMCs or a T cell subset sorted from them (not recorded which). The receptors stem from a man between 18 and 35 years old who had mild COVID-19 (a few samples of this study predate the infection). Cell type and time point are not known. The CDR3 runs from the conserved cysteine through the conserved F or W.

cdr3_aa: CASRPTSGVTDTQYF; j_call: TRBJ2-3; v_call: TRBV6-6
cdr3_aa: CSGGQGRGAAFF; j_call: TRBJ1-1; v_call: TRBV29-1
cdr3_aa: CASSFYSGANTEAFF; j_call: TRBJ1-1; v_call: TRBV12-3/TRBV12-4
cdr3_aa: CASSRPGHQVADTQYF; j_call: TRBJ2-3; v_call: TRBV12-3/TRBV12-4
cdr3_aa: CASSREGALPLHF; j_call: TRBJ1-6; v_call: TRBV7-9
cdr3_aa: CASTRQVSYEQYF; j_call: TRBJ2-7; v_call: TRBV11-2
cdr3_aa: CASSQELRGLGQPQHF; j_call: TRBJ1-5; v_call: TRBV4-1
cdr3_aa: CASSLSRGLDTQYF; j_call: TRBJ2-3; v_call: TRBV7-2
cdr3_aa: CASSYFEGNGELFF; j_call: TRBJ2-2; v_call: TRBV6-2/TRBV6-3
cdr3_aa: CASSLETPTEAFF; j_call: TRBJ1-1; v_call: TRBV5-1
cdr3_aa: CASSRQLEAFF; j_call: TRBJ1-1; v_call: TRBV7-2
cdr3_aa: CASSLPSGGDTGELFF; j_call: TRBJ2-2; v_call: TRBV5-1
cdr3_aa: CASSLASRGSGQPQHF; j_call: TRBJ1-5; v_call: TRBV7-9
cdr3_aa: CASRKSVASIYGYTF; j_call: TRBJ1-2; v_call: TRBV6-6
cdr3_aa: CASRPGLAGGETQYF; j_call: TRBJ2-5; v_call: TRBV4-2
cdr3_aa: CASSGGWDNSPLHF; j_call: TRBJ1-6; v_call: TRBV5-1
cdr3_aa: CASTRGGVEETQYF; j_call: TRBJ2-5; v_call: TRBV28
cdr3_aa: CASSLSVAGAGTQYF; j_call: TRBJ2-5; v_call: TRBV28
cdr3_aa: CASRTSGWANTQYF; j_call: TRBJ2-3; v_call: TRBV5-1
cdr3_aa: CASRGAYLNQPQHF; j_call: TRBJ1-5; v_call: TRBV6-6
cdr3_aa: CASSFSRDTGELFF; j_call: TRBJ2-2; v_call: TRBV5-4
cdr3_aa: CAWGRDRVSGANVLTF; j_call: TRBJ2-6; v_call: TRBV30